These T cell receptor beta chains were read from a single sample in a study of T cells in localized non-small cell lung cancer. Some clones are missing from TCRdb's copy, which holds only in-frame ones; the method was immunoSEQ multiplex PCR. The repertoire includes roughly 28,000 clones, approximately 86% of them detected once, and around 6.8% sits in the top ten. The specimen comprised peripheral blood, sampled before any cancer treatment. The origin of the receptors is a male donor aged 60 or over with stage I lung adenocarcinoma. Both conserved end residues are trimmed from each CDR3.

TRBV30	TRBJ2-7	AWRDWGASYEQY
TRBV5-1	TRBJ2-1	ASSLVVGQDNEQF
TRBV13	TRBJ2-5	ASSPNAALAAQETQY
TRBV19	TRBJ1-5	ASTQKRGAWNQPQH
TRBV9	TRBJ1-1	ASSDGLLDTEAF
TRBV6-5	TRBJ1-1	ASSFDRGRAF
TRBV6-4	TRBJ1-5	ASSDKGLNQH
TRBV7-2	TRBJ2-7	ASSLVWGLGGSSYEQY
TRBV27	TRBJ1-5	ASSFINQPQH
TRBV6-5	TRBJ1-2	ASSYSIWEDYGYT
TRBV19	TRBJ2-2	ASSDEVVATGELF
TRBV7-2	TRBJ2-3	ASSFGDRGGGTDTQY
TRBV14	TRBJ2-7	ASSQNYEQY
TRBV6-1	TRBJ1-5	ASSEQGAAGSNQPQH
TRBV5-1	TRBJ2-2	ASSPSNVPGELF
TRBV28	TRBJ1-1	ASSTRTEAF
TRBV5-6	TRBJ2-2	ASSLVTGAVGELF
TRBV5-1	TRBJ2-3	ASSFNTDTQY
TRBV5-6	TRBJ2-1	ASSWDYYNEQF
TRBV6-9	TRBJ1-1	ASSFPRYAGHHNTEAF
TRBV6-1	TRBJ2-7	ASRGNQGQDEQY
TRBV6-8	TRBJ2-7	ASSYSRRPTYEQY
TRBV11-2	TRBJ2-1	ASSLVYERGGPNEQF
TRBV30	TRBJ1-2	AWRSPWGYGYT
TRBV18	TRBJ2-5	ASSPVVQGDKETQY
TRBV19	TRBJ1-5	ASTRGTGGNQPQH
TRBV28	TRBJ1-1	ASSLGGANTEAF
TRBV30	TRBJ1-6	AWSVTGAGNSPLH
TRBV10-3	TRBJ2-4	AISPQQGSKNIQY
TRBV11-2	TRBJ1-2	ASSLIGTGDGYGYT
TRBV6-5	TRBJ1-2	ASSYLTTANYGYT
TRBV5-1	TRBJ1-2	ASSLGGLYGYT
TRBV4-1	TRBJ2-2	ASSQDWGRPTGELF
TRBV11-2	TRBJ2-2	ASSLGQGGGELF
TRBV14	TRBJ1-2	ASSPIGSLYGYT
TRBV27	TRBJ1-4	ASSLSAVFATNEKLF
TRBV18	TRBJ2-7	ASSPPGQGSYEQY
TRBV5-1	TRBJ1-4	ASSFEPLSEKLF
TRBV7-9	TRBJ1-2	ASSLNRDRGSYGYT
TRBV7-2	TRBJ2-5	ASSFHSGTRETQY
TRBV11-1	TRBJ1-6	ASSRTGNNSPLH
TRBV4-3	TRBJ2-5	ASSQDNPGTQY
TRBV29-1	TRBJ2-1	SAMGGGESSYNEQF
TRBV7-2	TRBJ2-1	ASSYDWVNEQF
TRBV5-1	TRBJ2-7	ASSLRGGGYEQY
TRBV4-2	TRBJ1-2	ASSQEKQPILQYGYT
TRBV5-1	TRBJ2-3	ASSLGGAQTADTQY
TRBV18	TRBJ2-2	ASSPGGQAGTGELF
TRBV7-2	TRBJ2-7	ASSLEVFDYEQY
TRBV7-2	TRBJ2-7	ASRPGPTYEQY